This entry features one T cell receptor beta chain sequence. Its antigen is not known. The record originates from a study of pediatric ulcerative colitis. Broader study findings: Compared with controls, ulcerative colitis showed greater blood-rectum clone sharing. Blood-derived T cells may be present in rectal pinch biopsies.

The survey-level immunoSEQ assay was used. Data came from immunoSEQ multiplex PCR; TCRdb stores just in-frame clones and leaves some out. The sample yields some 37,000 clones, around 73% seen once. The rectum was sampled with one to two pinch biopsies at colonoscopy. Ulcerative colitis patients received no immunosuppressive medication before the diagnostic colonoscopy. Sequenced input: gut tissue. The clonotype comes from a boy younger than 18 with moderate ulcerative colitis.

The CDR3 DNA reads TGTGCCAGCAGTCGATTCAGGGGTTCGACTGAAGCTTTCTTT. The encoded protein is CASSRFRGSTEAFF. This chain links TRBV6-5 with TRBJ1-1; a possible D gene is TRBD1 (6 bases). This CDR3 spans 14 amino acids. Germline values: CDR1 MNHEY, CDR2 SVGAGI. V lost 5 bases to trimming and J lost 5 bases, with 15 bases between them.